This is a list of T cell receptor beta chains from one sample in a study of cytomegalovirus exposure and HLA in healthy donors. The table came from immunoSEQ multiplex PCR; TCRdb's copy has only in-frame clones and leaves some out. The sample has about 200,000 clones, approximately 11% seen once. Sequencing was carried out using PBMCs. The source is a man aged 45 to 65 in good health and CMV-seropositive. The CDR3 runs from the conserved cysteine through the conserved F or W. D genes are given only for firm matches. For some rows the clone size is stated as once, few or many, or as a class when expanded; others skip it.

D,J,V,size,CDR3,DNA
.,TRBJ1-5,TRBV4-3,.,CASSQDSSRYQPQHF,TGCGCCAGCAGCCAAGATAGCAGTCGTTATCAGCCCCAGCATTTT
TRBD1,TRBJ2-7,TRBV27,.,CASSLSGYRGHEQYF,TGTGCCAGCAGTTTATCAGGTTACAGGGGCCACGAGCAGTACTTC
TRBD1,TRBJ1-4,TRBV6-5,few,CASRGTGTNEKLFF,TGTGCCAGCAGGGGGACAGGAACTAATGAAAAACTGTTTTTT
TRBD1,TRBJ1-4,TRBV29-1,.,CSVRGANEKLFF,TGCAGCGTCAGGGGGGCTAATGAAAAACTGTTTTTT
TRBD1,TRBJ2-2,TRBV5-6,few,CASRGTARNTGELFF,TGTGCCAGCAGAGGGACAGCCAGGAACACCGGGGAGCTGTTTTTT
.,TRBJ2-5,TRBV5-4,few,CASKFSSSGSETQYF,TGTGCCAGCAAATTCTCATCGTCCGGTTCGGAGACCCAGTACTTC
.,TRBJ2-7,TRBV14,.,CASSRGYEQYF,TGTGCCAGCAGTCGCGGGTACGAGCAGTACTTC
.,TRBJ1-1,TRBV5-8,few,CASSLGLGGDTEAFF,TGTGCCAGCAGCTTGGGATTGGGGGGGGACACTGAAGCTTTCTTT
TRBD1,TRBJ2-4,TRBV27,.,CASSLIGQGNPPAIQYF,TGTGCCAGCAGTCTGATAGGACAGGGAAACCCTCCGGCCATTCAGTACTTC
.,TRBJ1-2,TRBV7-2,.,CASSLGSPGGYTF,TGTGCCAGCAGCTTAGGATCCCCAGGGGGCTACACCTTC
.,TRBJ1-2,TRBV5-6,few,CASSLSGVQTGYTF,TGTGCCAGCAGCTTGTCGGGGGTCCAAACCGGCTACACCTTC
.,TRBJ2-3,TRBV2,.,CASRVSTDTQYF,TGTGCCAGCCGCGTAAGCACAGATACGCAGTATTTT
.,TRBJ1-2,TRBV7-8,.,CASSLDRFYGYTF,TGTGCCAGCAGCTTAGACAGGTTCTATGGCTACACCTTC
TRBD1,TRBJ1-2,TRBV13,few,CASSLGTGGANGYTF,TGTGCCAGCAGCTTAGGGACAGGGGGCGCAAACGGCTACACCTTC
.,TRBJ1-1,TRBV21-1,.,CASSKGRALGEAFF,TGTGCCAGCAGCAAAGGGAGGGCATTGGGTGAAGCTTTCTTT
TRBD1,TRBJ2-5,TRBV19,few,CASRRDRGQETQYF,TGTGCAAGTAGGAGGGACAGGGGCCAAGAGACCCAGTACTTC
.,TRBJ1-2,TRBV6-1,.,CASSEYARDYGYTF,TGTGCCAGCAGTGAATACGCGAGAGACTATGGCTACACCTTC
.,TRBJ2-3,TRBV5-5,few,CASSLAALPGTQYF,TGTGCCAGCAGCTTGGCGGCCCTGCCAGGTACGCAGTATTTT
.,TRBJ1-1,TRBV18,.,CASSPTGIAEAFF,TGTGCCAGCTCACCAACGGGGATCGCTGAAGCTTTCTTT
TRBD1,TRBJ1-4,TRBV30,few,CAWSADRQEEKLFF,TGTGCCTGGAGTGCGGACAGGCAGGAGGAAAAACTGTTTTTT
TRBD1,TRBJ1-4,TRBV27,few,CASRTGGVGEKLFF,TGTGCCAGCAGGACAGGGGGCGTTGGTGAAAAACTGTTTTTT
TRBD1,TRBJ2-2,TRBV5-1,few,CASSGGQGTGELFF,TGCGCCAGCAGCGGAGGACAGGGAACCGGGGAGCTGTTTTTT
TRBD1,TRBJ1-6,TRBV5-4,.,CAITGQGESPLHF,TGTGCCATCACAGGACAGGGGGAATCACCCCTCCACTTT
.,TRBJ2-2,TRBV7-9,.,CASSLVSGGRSNTGELFF,TGTGCCAGCAGCTTAGTTTCTGGCGGTCGCTCGAACACCGGGGAGCTGTTTTTT
TRBD1,TRBJ2-1,TRBV27,few,CASRVDRAAYNEQFF,TGTGCCAGCAGGGTCGACAGGGCCGCCTACAATGAGCAGTTCTTC
.,TRBJ2-5,TRBV2,.,CASRSARGQETQYF,TGTGCCAGCAGGTCCGCTAGAGGCCAAGAGACCCAGTACTTC
.,TRBJ1-1,TRBV19,.,CASPSPGLSNTEAFF,TGTGCCAGTCCGAGCCCCGGACTCTCGAACACTGAAGCTTTCTTT
TRBD1,TRBJ2-5,TRBV29-1,.,CSVVHRGETQYF,TGCAGCGTTGTCCACAGGGGAGAGACCCAGTACTTC
.,TRBJ1-5,TRBV7-9,few,CASSRTGTSNQPQHF,TGTGCCAGCAGCCGCACAGGGACGAGCAATCAGCCCCAGCATTTT
.,TRBJ2-3,TRBV30,.,CALGRGVTDTQYF,TGTGCCCTAGGTCGGGGAGTCACAGATACGCAGTATTTT
.,TRBJ1-2,TRBV6-1,.,CASSDRTSDYGYTF,TGTGCCAGCAGTGATAGGACAAGCGATTATGGCTACACCTTC
TRBD1,TRBJ1-2,TRBV7-9,few,CASSSGQGNYGYTF,TGTGCCAGCAGCTCCGGACAGGGAAACTATGGCTACACCTTC
.,TRBJ2-5,TRBV7-9,.,CASSPRTPQETQYF,TGTGCCAGCAGCCCGAGGACTCCCCAAGAGACCCAGTACTTC
.,TRBJ1-2,TRBV6-6,.,CASSFGDGYTF,TGTGCCAGCAGTTTCGGGGATGGCTACACCTTC
.,TRBJ2-1,TRBV7-9,.,CASSFVGGKNREQFF,TGTGCCAGCAGCTTCGTGGGAGGTAAAAACCGGGAGCAGTTCTTC
.,TRBJ1-1,TRBV9,few,CASSAAWTPKNTEAFF,TGTGCCAGCAGCGCTGCTTGGACTCCCAAGAACACTGAAGCTTTCTTT
.,TRBJ1-2,TRBV5-1,.,CASSSGTLGSGYTF,TGCGCCAGCAGCTCCGGGACTCTAGGGAGTGGCTACACCTTC
.,TRBJ1-1,TRBV11-2,.,CASSHVVSRTEAFF,TGTGCCAGCAGCCACGTAGTCTCCCGCACTGAAGCTTTCTTT
.,TRBJ1-4,TRBV5-6,few,CASSRQVATNEKLFF,TGTGCCAGCAGTCGACAGGTTGCAACTAATGAAAAACTGTTTTTT
.,TRBJ1-6,TRBV7-9,.,CASSSDGFVNSPLHF,TGTGCCAGCAGCTCAGACGGGTTTGTTAATTCACCCCTCCACTTT
.,TRBJ1-2,TRBV11-2,few,CASSLDYRTAPNYGYTF,TGTGCCAGCAGCTTAGATTATCGGACAGCACCTAACTATGGCTACACCTTC
TRBD1,TRBJ2-5,TRBV7-9,few,CASSPSGQKQETQYF,TGTGCCAGCAGCCCCTCGGGACAGAAACAAGAGACCCAGTACTTC
.,TRBJ2-7,TRBV7-2,.,CASSPRDGTARGEQYF,TGTGCCAGCAGCCCCCGCGACGGAACAGCGAGAGGGGAGCAGTACTTC